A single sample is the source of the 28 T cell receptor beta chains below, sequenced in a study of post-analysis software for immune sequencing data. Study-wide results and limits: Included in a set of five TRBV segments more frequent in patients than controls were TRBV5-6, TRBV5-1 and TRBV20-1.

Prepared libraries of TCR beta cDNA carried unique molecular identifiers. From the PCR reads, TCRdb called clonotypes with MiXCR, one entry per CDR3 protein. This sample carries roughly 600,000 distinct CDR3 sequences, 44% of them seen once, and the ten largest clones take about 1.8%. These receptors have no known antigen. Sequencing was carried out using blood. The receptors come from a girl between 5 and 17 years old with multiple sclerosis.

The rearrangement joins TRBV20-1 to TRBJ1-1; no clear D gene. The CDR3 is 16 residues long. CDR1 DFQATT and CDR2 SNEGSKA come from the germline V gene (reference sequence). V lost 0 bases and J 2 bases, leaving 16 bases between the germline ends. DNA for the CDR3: TGCAGTGCTAGAGATGTAATCCGGGGAACTAACACTGAAGCTTTCTTT. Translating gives CSARDVIRGTNTEAFF.

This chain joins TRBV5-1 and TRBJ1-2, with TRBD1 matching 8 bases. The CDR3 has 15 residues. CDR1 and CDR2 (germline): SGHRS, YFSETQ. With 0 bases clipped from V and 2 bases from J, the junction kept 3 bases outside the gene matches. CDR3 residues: CASSLGWTGNYGYTF. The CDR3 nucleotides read TGCGCCAGCAGCTTGGGCTGGACAGGGAACTATGGCTACACCTTC.

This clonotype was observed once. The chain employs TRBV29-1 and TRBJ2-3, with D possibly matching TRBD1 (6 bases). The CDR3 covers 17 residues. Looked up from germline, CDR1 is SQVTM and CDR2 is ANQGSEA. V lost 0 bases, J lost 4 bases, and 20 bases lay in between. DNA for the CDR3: TGCAGCGTTGAAGATTCATACACAGGGTTGAGGGCAGATACGCAGTATTTT. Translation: CSVEDSYTGLRADTQYF.

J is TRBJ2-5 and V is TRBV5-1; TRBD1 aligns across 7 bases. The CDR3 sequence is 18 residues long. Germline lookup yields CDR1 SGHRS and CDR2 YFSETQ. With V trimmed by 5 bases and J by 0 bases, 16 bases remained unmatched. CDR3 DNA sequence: TGCGCCAGCAGTCCGATCCCCGGGACAGAAGCGTACCAAGAGACCCAGTACTTC. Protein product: CASSPIPGTEAYQETQYF.

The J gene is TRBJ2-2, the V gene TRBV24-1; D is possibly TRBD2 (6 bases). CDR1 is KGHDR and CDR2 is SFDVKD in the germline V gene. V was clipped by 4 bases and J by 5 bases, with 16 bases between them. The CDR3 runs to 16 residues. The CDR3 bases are TGTGCCACCAGTGACACCGGGACCCGGGGGACCGGGGAGCTGTTTTTT. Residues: CATSDTGTRGTGELFF.

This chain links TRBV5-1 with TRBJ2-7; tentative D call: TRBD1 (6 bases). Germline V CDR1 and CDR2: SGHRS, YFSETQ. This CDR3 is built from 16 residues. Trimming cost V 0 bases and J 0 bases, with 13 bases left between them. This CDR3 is CASSLDTTDSSYEQYF. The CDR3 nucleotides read TGCGCCAGCAGCTTGGATACGACGGACAGCTCCTACGAGCAGTACTTC.

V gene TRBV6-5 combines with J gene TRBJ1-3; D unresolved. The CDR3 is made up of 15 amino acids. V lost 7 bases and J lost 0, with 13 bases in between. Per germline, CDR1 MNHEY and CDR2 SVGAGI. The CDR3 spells CASTVSLSSGNTIYF. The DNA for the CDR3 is TGTGCCAGCACCGTATCCTTGTCCTCTGGAAACACCATATATTTT.

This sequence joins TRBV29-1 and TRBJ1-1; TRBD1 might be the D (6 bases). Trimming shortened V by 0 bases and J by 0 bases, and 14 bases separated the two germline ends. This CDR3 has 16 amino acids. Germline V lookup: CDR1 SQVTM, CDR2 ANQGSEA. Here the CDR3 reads CSVEDTGGAMNTEAFF. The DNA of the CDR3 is TGCAGCGTTGAAGATACCGGGGGGGCCATGAACACTGAAGCTTTCTTT.

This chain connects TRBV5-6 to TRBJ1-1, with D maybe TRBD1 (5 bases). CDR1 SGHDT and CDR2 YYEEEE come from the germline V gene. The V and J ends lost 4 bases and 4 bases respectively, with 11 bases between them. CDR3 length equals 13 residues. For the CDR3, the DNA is TGTGCCAGCAGCCGAGGGAGGGGCACTGAAGCTTTCTTT. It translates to CASSRGRGTEAFF. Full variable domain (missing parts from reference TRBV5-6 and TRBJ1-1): DAGVTQSPTHLIKTRGQQVTLRCSPKSGHDTVSWYQQALGQGPQFIFQYYEEEERQRGNFPDRFSGHQFPNYSSELNVNALLLGDSALYLCASSRGRGTEAFFGQGTRLTVV.

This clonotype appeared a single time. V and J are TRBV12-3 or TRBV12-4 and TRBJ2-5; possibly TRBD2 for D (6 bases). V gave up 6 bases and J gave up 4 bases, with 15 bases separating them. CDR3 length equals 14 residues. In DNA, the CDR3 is TGTGCCAGCAGAGGGGACTCCGAGGTAGAGACCCAGTACTTC. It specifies CASRGDSEVETQYF.

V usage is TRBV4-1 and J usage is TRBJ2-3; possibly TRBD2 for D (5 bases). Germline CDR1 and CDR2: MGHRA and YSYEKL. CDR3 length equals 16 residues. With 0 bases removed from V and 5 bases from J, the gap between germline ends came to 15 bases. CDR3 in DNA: TGCGCCAGCAGCCAAGATGGGGTGCGGGCGGGAGATACGCAGTATTTT. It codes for CASSQDGVRAGDTQYF.

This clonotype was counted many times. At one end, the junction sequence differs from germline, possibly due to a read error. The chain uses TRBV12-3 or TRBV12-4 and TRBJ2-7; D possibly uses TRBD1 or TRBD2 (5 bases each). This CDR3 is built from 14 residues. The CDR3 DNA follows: TGTGCCAGCAGCTTAGGGACGGGCGGTTACGAGCAGTACTTC. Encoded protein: CASSLGTGGYEQYF.

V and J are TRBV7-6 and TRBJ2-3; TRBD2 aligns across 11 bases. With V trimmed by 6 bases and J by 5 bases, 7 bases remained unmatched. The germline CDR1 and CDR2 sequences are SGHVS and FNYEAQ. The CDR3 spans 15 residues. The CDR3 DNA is TGTGCCAGCAGTATTAGCGGGAGGGAAAGAGATACGCAGTATTTT. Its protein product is CASSISGRERDTQYF.

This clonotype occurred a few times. CDR3 amino acids: CSASWAALAGGRTDTQYF. The CDR3, as DNA: TGCAGTGCTAGCTGGGCGGCACTAGCGGGAGGGCGCACAGATACGCAGTATTTT. The chain has TRBV20-1 and TRBJ2-3; 13 bases match TRBD2. CDR3 length: 18 amino acids. Unmatched junction bases numbered 10, after V lost 3 bases and J lost 1 base. Germline lookup yields CDR1 DFQATT and CDR2 SNEGSKA (reference sequence).

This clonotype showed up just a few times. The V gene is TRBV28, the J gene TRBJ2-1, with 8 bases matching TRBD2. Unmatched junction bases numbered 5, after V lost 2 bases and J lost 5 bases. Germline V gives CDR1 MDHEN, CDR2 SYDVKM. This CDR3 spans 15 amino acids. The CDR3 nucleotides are TGTGCCAGCAGTTTACAGCGGGAGCTGAACAATGAGCAGTTCTTC. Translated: CASSLQRELNNEQFF.

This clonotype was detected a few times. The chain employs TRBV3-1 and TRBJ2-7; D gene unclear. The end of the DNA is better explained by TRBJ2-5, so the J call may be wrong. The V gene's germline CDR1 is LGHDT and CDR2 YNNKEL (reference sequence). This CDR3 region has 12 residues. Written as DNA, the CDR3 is TGTGCCAGCAGCCCTCACCAAGAGACCCAGTACTTC. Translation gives CASSPHQETQYF.

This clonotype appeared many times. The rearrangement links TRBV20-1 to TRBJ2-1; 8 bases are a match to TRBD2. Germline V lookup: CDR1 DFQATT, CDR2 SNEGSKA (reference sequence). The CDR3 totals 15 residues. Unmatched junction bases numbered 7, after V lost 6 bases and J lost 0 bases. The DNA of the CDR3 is TGCAGTGCCCCCCCCCTAGCGGGCTCCTACAATGAGCAGTTCTTC. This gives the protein CSAPPLAGSYNEQFF.

The CDR3 DNA follows: TGTGCCAGCAGCTCGGGTCACGGGGGGGCCTATGAGCAGTACTTC. Protein sequence: CASSSGHGGAYEQYF. This chain uses TRBV7-6 with TRBJ2-5, with 8 bases that match TRBD2. CDR1 is SGHVS and CDR2 is FNYEAQ in the germline V gene. V shed 4 bases, J shed 11 bases, and the junction held 15 bases outside the gene matches. The CDR3 length is 15 residues.

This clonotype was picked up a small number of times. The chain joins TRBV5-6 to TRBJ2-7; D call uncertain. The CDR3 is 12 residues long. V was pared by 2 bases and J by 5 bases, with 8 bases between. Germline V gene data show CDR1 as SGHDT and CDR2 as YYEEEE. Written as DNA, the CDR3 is TGTGCCAGCAGCTTTGGACGTAACGAGCAGTACTTC. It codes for CASSFGRNEQYF.

DNA of the CDR3: TGTGCCAGCAGAATCGGAGGGAGTGAGCAGTTCTTC. Encoded protein: CASRIGGSEQFF. This chain links TRBV12-3 or TRBV12-4 with TRBJ2-1; D possibly corresponds to TRBD2 (6 bases). The CDR3 consists of 12 residues. Trimming left V 6 bases short and J 9 bases short, with 12 bases between.

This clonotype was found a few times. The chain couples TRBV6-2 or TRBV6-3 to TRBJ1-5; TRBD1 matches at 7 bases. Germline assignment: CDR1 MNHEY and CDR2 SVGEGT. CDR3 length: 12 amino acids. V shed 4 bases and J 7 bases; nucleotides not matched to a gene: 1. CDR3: CASSSGGQPQHF. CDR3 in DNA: TGTGCCAGCAGTTCAGGGGGGCAGCCCCAGCATTTT.

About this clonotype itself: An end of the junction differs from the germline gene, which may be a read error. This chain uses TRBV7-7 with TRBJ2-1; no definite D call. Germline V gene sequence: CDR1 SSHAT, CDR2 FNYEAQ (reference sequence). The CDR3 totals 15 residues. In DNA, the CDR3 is TGTGCTAGCAGCCAAACAGTAGCCTCCTACAATGAGCAGTTCTTC. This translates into CASSQTVASYNEQFF.

Written as DNA, the CDR3 is TGTGCCAGCAGCTTGGCCAAAGCAGGGCCGTACGCTGAAGCTTTCTTT. Protein product: CASSLAKAGPYAEAFF. V usage is TRBV5-6 and J usage is TRBJ1-1; tentatively, D is TRBD1 (5 bases). This CDR3 has 16 amino acids. CDR1 and CDR2 (germline): SGHDT, YYEEEE. V lost 0 bases and J 6 bases, leaving 18 bases between the germline ends.

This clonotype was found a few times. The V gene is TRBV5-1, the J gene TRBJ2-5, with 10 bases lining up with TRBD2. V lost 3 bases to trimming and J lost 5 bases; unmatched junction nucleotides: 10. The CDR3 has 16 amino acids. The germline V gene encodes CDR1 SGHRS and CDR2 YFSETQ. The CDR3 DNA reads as TGCGCCAGCAGCTCCCTAGCGGGAGCCCTCCGGGAGACCCAGTACTTC. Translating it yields CASSSLAGALRETQYF.

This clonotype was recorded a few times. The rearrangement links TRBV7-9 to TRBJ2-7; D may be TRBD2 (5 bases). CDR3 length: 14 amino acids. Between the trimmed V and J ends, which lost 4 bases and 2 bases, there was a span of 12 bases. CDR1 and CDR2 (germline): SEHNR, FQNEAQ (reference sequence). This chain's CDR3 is CASSSDGLTYEQYF. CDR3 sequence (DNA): TGTGCCAGCAGCTCAGACGGACTGACCTACGAGCAGTACTTC.

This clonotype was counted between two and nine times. The CDR3 loop is CASSQTPYGTAQETQYF. Written as DNA, the CDR3 is TGTGCCAGCAGCCAGACCCCTTATGGGACTGCGCAAGAGACCCAGTACTTC. V usage is TRBV3-1 and J usage is TRBJ2-5; D may be TRBD2 (6 bases). Looked up from germline, CDR1 is LGHDT and CDR2 is YNNKEL (reference sequence). V lost 3 bases and J lost 2, with 19 bases in between. This CDR3 is built from 17 residues.

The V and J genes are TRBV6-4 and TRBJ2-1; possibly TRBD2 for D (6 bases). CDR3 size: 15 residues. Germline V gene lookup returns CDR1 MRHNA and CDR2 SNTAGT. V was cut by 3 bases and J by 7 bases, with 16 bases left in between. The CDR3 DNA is TGTGCCAGCAGTGAGACCTCTTACGCGGGAAATGAGCAGTTCTTC. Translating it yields CASSETSYAGNEQFF.

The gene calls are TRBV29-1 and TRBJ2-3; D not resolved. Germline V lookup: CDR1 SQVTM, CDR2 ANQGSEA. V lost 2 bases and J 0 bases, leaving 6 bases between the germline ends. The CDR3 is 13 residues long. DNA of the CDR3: TGCAGCGTTGAAAGCCTAAGCACAGATACGCAGTATTTT. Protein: CSVESLSTDTQYF.